Shown below are 32 T cell receptor beta chains from a single sample sequenced in a study of blood T cell dynamics during melanoma immunotherapy. Here immunoSEQ multiplex PCR was the method, and the copy in TCRdb shows in-frame clones only, minus some. The profile shows around 20,000 clones, roughly 86% of them singletons. Time point given: pre-treatment baseline. The starting material was blood, obtained from a patient treated with checkpoint blockade. Receptors were obtained from a human donor with melanoma.

This clone was counted once. CDR3 bases: TGTGCCAGCAGCCAGGGACTAGCGACCACAGATACGCAGTATTTT. Protein product: CASSQGLATTDTQYF. The chain is built from TRBV6-4 and TRBJ2-3; 10 positions match TRBD2. CDR1 MRHNA and CDR2 SNTAGT come from the germline V gene. V trimming: 6 bases; J trimming: 2 bases; junction bases outside the gene matches: 5. The CDR3 is 15 amino acids.

The genes are TRBV30 and TRBJ1-6; D is perhaps TRBD1 (6 bases). Looked up from germline, CDR1 is GTSNPN and CDR2 is SVGIG (reference sequence). The germline V and J ends were trimmed by 5 bases and 5 bases, with 13 bases remaining between them. The CDR3 is 14 amino acids. CDR3 sequence reads: CAWGQSPNNSPLHF. For the CDR3, the DNA is TGTGCCTGGGGACAGAGCCCTAATAATTCACCCCTCCACTTT. Looking up the rest from reference TRBV30 and TRBJ1-6 gives the full variable domain: SQTIHQWPATLVQPVGSPLSLECTVEGTSNPNLYWYRQAAGRGLQLLFYSVGIGQISSEVPQNLSASRPQDRQFILSSKKLLLSDSGFYLCAWGQSPNNSPLHFGNGTRLTVT.

This chain links TRBV2 with TRBJ2-7; no firm D call. Per the germline V gene, CDR1 is SNHLY and CDR2 is FYNNEI. The CDR3 has 12 amino acids. V gave up 6 bases and J gave up 2 bases, with 8 bases separating them. This chain's CDR3 is CASRSGTYEQYF. CDR3 sequence (DNA): TGTGCCAGCAGAAGTGGCACCTACGAGCAGTACTTC.

V is TRBV9 and J is TRBJ2-6; 8 bases line up with TRBD1. V trimming: 6 bases; J trimming: 1 base; junction bases outside the gene matches: 12. The CDR3 spans 18 residues. Germline CDR1 SGDLS, CDR2 YYNGEE. CDR3 sequence: CASTHNRDRYSGANVLTF. In nucleotides, the CDR3 is TGTGCCAGCACGCATAACCGGGACAGGTATTCTGGGGCCAACGTCCTGACTTTC.

The chain couples TRBV7-2 to TRBJ1-6; 8 nucleotides line up with TRBD1. CDR3 size: 14 residues. Looked up from germline, CDR1 is SGHTA and CDR2 is FQGNSA. With 3 bases clipped from V and 9 bases from J, the junction kept 4 bases outside the gene matches. The DNA for the CDR3 is TGTGCCAGCAGCTTCCGACAGGGGATTTCACCCCTCCACTTT. Its translation: CASSFRQGISPLHF.

This clone showed up just once. The CDR3 loop reads CASSQSWGSYNEQFF. The CDR3 nucleotides read TGTGCCAGCAGCCAAAGTTGGGGCTCCTACAATGAGCAGTTCTTC. V usage is TRBV14 and J usage is TRBJ2-1; D uncertain. CDR1 is SGHDN and CDR2 is FVKESK in the germline V gene. V shed 2 bases and J shed 0 bases, with 8 bases lying between them. This CDR3 contains 15 residues.

V usage is TRBV7-3 and J usage is TRBJ2-2; the match to TRBD1 covers 9 bases. This CDR3 comprises 14 residues. The germline V gene has CDR1 SGHTA and CDR2 FQGTGA. With 8 bases clipped from V and 5 bases from J, the junction kept 6 bases outside the gene matches. CDR3 nucleotide sequence: TGTGCCAGCGAGACAGGGGGTAGTACCGGGGAGCTGTTTTTT. Translation: CASETGGSTGELFF. The variable domain in full, completed from reference TRBV7-3 and TRBJ2-2, reads GAGVSQTPSNKVTEKGKYVELRCDPISGHTALYWYRQSLGQGPEFLIYFQGTGAADDSGLPNDRFFAVRPEGSVSTLKIQRTERGDSAVYLCASETGGSTGELFFGEGSRLTVL.

The rearrangement links TRBV11-2 to TRBJ1-1, with a weak D call TRBD1 (5 bases). Trimming stripped 5 bases from V and 2 bases from J, with 6 bases between. The length of the CDR3 is 12 residues. Germline-derived CDR1 and CDR2 are SGHAT and FQNNGV. CDR3 in amino acids: CASSGGNTEAFF. CDR3 nucleotide sequence: TGTGCCAGCAGCGGGGGAAACACTGAAGCTTTCTTT. Full variable domain (outside the CDR3, taken from reference TRBV11-2 and TRBJ1-1): EAGVAQSPRYKIIEKRQSVAFWCNPISGHATLYWYQQILGQGPKLLIQFQNNGVVDDSQLPKDRFSAERLKGVDSTLKIQPAKLEDSAVYLCASSGGNTEAFFGQGTRLTVV.

The J gene is TRBJ1-2, the V gene TRBV5-4, with D possibly matching TRBD1 (6 bases). This CDR3 region has 13 residues. Trimming left V 4 bases short and J 3 bases short, with 10 bases between. Germline CDR1 SGHNT, CDR2 YYREEE (reference sequence). Here the CDR3 DNA reads TGTGCCAGCAGCCACAGGGTCGACTATGGCTACACCTTC. The encoded protein is CASSHRVDYGYTF.

This rearrangement joins TRBV28 to TRBJ1-5; 8 bases fit TRBD1. Looked up from germline, CDR1 is MDHEN and CDR2 is SYDVKM. This CDR3 is 15 amino acids long. J was trimmed by 7 bases and V by 1 base; bases with no gene match: 6. The CDR3 protein is CASSLSGQGGQPQHF. The CDR3, as DNA: TGTGCCAGCAGTTTATCCGGACAGGGCGGACAGCCCCAGCATTTT.

The V and J genes are TRBV18 and TRBJ2-7; TRBD1 agrees at 9 bases. The germline V gene encodes CDR1 KGHSH and CDR2 LQKENI. The CDR3 consists of 15 residues. With 2 bases clipped from V and 4 bases from J, the junction kept 6 bases outside the gene matches. CDR3: CASSPVGQGKYEQYF. Written as DNA, the CDR3 is TGTGCCAGCTCACCAGTAGGACAGGGGAAGTACGAGCAGTACTTC.

This clone appeared a single time. The chain couples TRBV29-1 to TRBJ2-7, with unresolved D. The germline V gene encodes CDR1 SQVTM and CDR2 ANQGSEA. This CDR3 region has 13 residues. Trimming left V 3 bases short and J 3 bases short, with 12 bases between. The CDR3 sequence is CSVESPLGYEQYF. DNA of the CDR3: TGCAGCGTTGAGTCCCCGTTAGGCTACGAGCAGTACTTC.

This clone has a single count. This chain connects TRBV19 to TRBJ1-1; 7 bases are a match to TRBD1. V shed 5 bases, J shed 7 bases, and the junction held 10 bases outside the gene matches. Germline values: CDR1 LNHDA, CDR2 SQIVND (reference sequence). This CDR3 has 14 residues. The CDR3 nucleotides are TGTGCCAGTAGTGCCCACAGGGGTAAGAGTGAAGCTTTCTTT. Protein product: CASSAHRGKSEAFF.

The chain recombines TRBV7-8 with TRBJ2-3; 9 bases align to TRBD2. Germline CDR1 SGHVS, CDR2 FQNEAQ. The CDR3 covers 16 residues. Trimming cost V 0 bases and J 5 bases; bases outside gene matches: 6. The DNA of the CDR3 is TGTGCCAGCAGCTTAGCCGGGACTAGCTACGGAGATACGCAGTATTTT. This translates into CASSLAGTSYGDTQYF.

The chain joins TRBV2 to TRBJ2-1, with TRBD2 matching 8 bases. Germline CDR1 and CDR2: SNHLY and FYNNEI. The CDR3 is 14 amino acids. V was pared by 5 bases and J by 7 bases, with 7 bases of the junction left unmatched. CDR3 amino acids: CASSRLAGWNEQFF. The DNA for the CDR3 is TGTGCCAGCAGTAGGCTAGCGGGTTGGAATGAGCAGTTCTTC.

The chain is built from TRBV11-2 and TRBJ1-1; unclear D gene. CDR3 size: 11 residues. Germline CDR1 is SGHAT and CDR2 is FQNNGV. The V and J ends lost 1 base and 9 bases respectively, with 6 bases between them. CDR3 protein: CASSLGQKAFF. CDR3 coding DNA: TGTGCCAGCAGCTTAGGGCAGAAAGCTTTCTTT.

CDR3 in DNA: TGTGCCAGCAGTGAATTTGCGGGAGACCAAGAGACCCAGTACTTC. It specifies CASSEFAGDQETQYF. The chain carries TRBV25-1 and TRBJ2-5; 7 positions agree with TRBD2. Germline-derived CDR1 and CDR2 are MGHDK and SYGVNS. This CDR3 is 15 amino acids long. The ends lost 1 base at V and 0 bases at J; junction bases unmatched: 2.

This clone appeared a single time. The chain carries TRBV5-5 and TRBJ2-7, with 8 bases aligning to TRBD1. Germline CDR1 SGHKS, CDR2 YYEKEE (reference sequence). The CDR3 spans 17 residues. The J segment lost 4 bases and the V segment lost 2 bases, leaving 14 bases of the junction unmatched. The CDR3 coding sequence is TGTGCCAGCAGCTTCCATATTGGACAGGGAAATACGTACGAGCAGTACTTC. Encoded protein: CASSFHIGQGNTYEQYF.

The chain links TRBV28 to TRBJ2-1, with 8 bases lining up with TRBD2. The J segment lost 1 base and the V segment lost 8 bases, leaving 10 bases of the junction unmatched. Germline V lookup: CDR1 MDHEN, CDR2 SYDVKM. This CDR3 is built from 16 residues. CDR3 region: CASLRGGAVSYNEQFF. The CDR3 nucleotides are TGTGCCAGCCTCCGGGGGGGTGCGGTGTCCTACAATGAGCAGTTCTTC. Drawing the rest from reference TRBV28 and TRBJ2-1, the complete variable domain is DVKVTQSSRYLVKRTGEKVFLECVQDMDHENMFWYRQDPGLGLRLIYFSYDVKMKEKGDIPEGYSVSREKKERFSLILESASTNQTSMYLCASLRGGAVSYNEQFFGPGTRLTVL.

The chain carries TRBV30 and TRBJ1-2; D call uncertain. This CDR3 contains 13 residues. The V gene's germline CDR1 is GTSNPN and CDR2 SVGIG (reference sequence). V lost 3 bases to trimming and J lost 4 bases, with 12 bases between them. For the CDR3, the DNA is TGTGCCTGGAGCGCGGGAGGGCGCTATGGCTACACCTTC. It translates to CAWSAGGRYGYTF.

The chain recombines TRBV7-2 with TRBJ2-7; 16 nucleotides align to TRBD2. The CDR3 has 19 residues. After removal of 5 bases from V and 1 base from J, the junction contained 11 bases not matched to a gene. The germline V gene has CDR1 SGHTA and CDR2 FQGNSA. CDR3 loop: CASSPLGLAGGHSSYEQYF. The CDR3, as DNA: TGTGCCAGCAGCCCGCTGGGACTAGCGGGGGGGCATAGTTCCTACGAGCAGTACTTC.

The V and J genes are TRBV2 and TRBJ2-7; TRBD2 agrees at 7 bases. V was pared by 4 bases and J by 3 bases, with 9 bases of the junction left unmatched. The CDR3 is 15 residues long. The V gene's germline CDR1 is SNHLY and CDR2 FYNNEI. CDR3 sequence (DNA): TGTGCCAGCAGTGGGACTAGATTAGAAAACTACGAGCAGTACTTC. Its protein is CASSGTRLENYEQYF.

This clone was observed once. The V call is TRBV29-1, the J call TRBJ2-5; no clear D gene. From germline, CDR1 is SQVTM and CDR2 ANQGSEA. The CDR3 length is 13 residues. Deletions cut 1 base from V and 3 bases from J, with 9 bases between. The CDR3: CSVEAPPKETQYF. The CDR3 DNA reads as TGCAGCGTTGAAGCGCCCCCGAAAGAGACCCAGTACTTC.

The chain has TRBV11-2 and TRBJ2-1; tentatively, D is TRBD1 or TRBD2 (5 bases each). Trimming removed 5 bases at V and 15 bases at J, with 20 bases between. The CDR3 sequence is 13 residues long. Germline values: CDR1 SGHAT, CDR2 FQNNGV. The CDR3 DNA reads as TGTGCCAGCAGCACCCCCGGGTCTCCGGGGCCGTTCTTC. Its translation is CASSTPGSPGPFF.

The chain has TRBV18 and TRBJ2-3; no firm D call. V was trimmed by 5 bases and J by 1 base, leaving 7 bases between them. Per the germline V gene, CDR1 is KGHSH and CDR2 is LQKENI. CDR3 length: 13 residues. DNA of the CDR3: TGTGCCAGCTCATCCTTGGGCACAGATACGCAGTATTTT. Residues: CASSSLGTDTQYF. The variable domain in full, completed from reference TRBV18 and TRBJ2-3, reads NAGVMQNPRHLVRRRGQEARLRCSPMKGHSHVYWYRQLPEEGLKFMVYLQKENIIDESGMPKERFSAEFPKEGPSILRIQQVVRGDSAAYFCASSSLGTDTQYFGPGTRLTVL.

The V call is TRBV6-5, the J call TRBJ2-2, with 8 bases that match TRBD1. Germline CDR1 reads MNHEY; CDR2 reads SVGAGI. The CDR3 totals 15 residues. The junction had 7 bases not matched to a gene; V was cut back by 5 bases and J by 5 bases. The CDR3 loop is CASSQGQGLTGELFF. In DNA, the CDR3 is TGTGCCAGCAGTCAAGGACAGGGTTTGACCGGGGAGCTGTTTTTT.

The CDR3 bases are TGTGCCAGTAGGGACAGGGCAAGCAATCAGCCCCAGCATTTT. This translates into CASRDRASNQPQHF. This chain connects TRBV19 to TRBJ1-5; 8 bases map to TRBD1. Looked up from germline, CDR1 is LNHDA and CDR2 is SQIVND (reference sequence). The CDR3 spans 14 residues. The V gene end was trimmed by 6 bases and the J gene end by 1 base; junction bases not matched to a gene: 2. Together with reference TRBV19 and TRBJ1-5, the CDR3 gives the full variable domain: DGGITQSPKYLFRKEGQNVTLSCEQNLNHDAMYWYRQDPGQGLRLIYYSQIVNDFQKGDIAEGYSVSREKKESFPLTVTSAQKNPTAFYLCASRDRASNQPQHFGDGTRLSIL.

The chain recombines TRBV4-2 with TRBJ2-1; 10 nucleotides agree with TRBD2. The CDR3 totals 14 residues. From germline, CDR1 is LGHNA and CDR2 YNFKEQ. V was pared by 6 bases and J by 6 bases, with 5 bases of the junction left unmatched. The CDR3 sequence: CASSSTSGPNEQFF. In nucleotides, the CDR3 is TGTGCCAGCAGTTCGACTAGCGGGCCCAATGAGCAGTTCTTC.

This clone was found a few times. For the CDR3, the DNA is TGTGCCAGCCAAAGGAGCGGGAGCCACGAGCAGTACTTC. This translates into CASQRSGSHEQYF. V is TRBV6-1 and J is TRBJ2-7; 8 nucleotides line up with TRBD2. The germline gives CDR1 MNHNS, CDR2 SASEGT. The CDR3 contains 13 residues. The trim removed 8 bases at V and 5 bases at J, leaving 8 bases unmatched.

This chain uses TRBV18 with TRBJ2-7; TRBD1 aligns across 10 bases. CDR3 length: 15 amino acids. Germline V CDR1 and CDR2: KGHSH, LQKENI. V lost 7 bases, J lost 4 bases, and 10 bases stayed unmatched. The DNA of the CDR3 is TGTGCCAGCTTACCGGGACAGGGGCTGCCGTACGAGCAGTACTTC. Translated, it gives CASLPGQGLPYEQYF.

The chain's CDR3 is CASSPDPNTEAFF. CDR3 nucleotides: TGTGCCAGCAGCCCCGACCCAAACACTGAAGCTTTCTTT. The rearrangement joins TRBV5-4 to TRBJ1-1, with D unresolved. Germline V gene lookup returns CDR1 SGHNT and CDR2 YYREEE (reference sequence). This CDR3 is built from 13 residues. Trimming pared 4 bases from V and 2 bases from J, leaving 9 bases between.

This clone was picked up one time. The chain employs TRBV6-6 and TRBJ2-7, with a weak D call TRBD2 (6 bases). The CDR3 runs to 12 residues. V was trimmed by 8 bases and J by 1 base, leaving 9 bases between them. CDR1 is MNHNY and CDR2 is SVGAGI in the germline V gene (reference sequence). The DNA of the CDR3 is TGTGCCAGCGCCCGGGGGTCCTACGAGCAGTACTTC. Its translation is CASARGSYEQYF.